Listed below are T cell receptor beta chains from one sample, sequenced in a study of T-cell reconstitution after alpha-beta-depleted transplantation in children. TCRdb passed the PCR reads through MiXCR, listing each CDR3 protein once. The sample lists around 240,000 distinct CDR3 sequences; 6.5% to 10% were seen once. The sequencing used PBMCs, mostly from graft donor cells, collected 180 days after TCRalphabeta/CD19-depleted stem cell transplant. Receptors were obtained from a male patient under 18 who had a stem cell transplant for acute lymphoblastic leukemia, so the T cells may come from the graft donor. CDR3s leave out the opening cysteine and the closing phenylalanine or tryptophan. A D gene is named only where the DNA matches it firmly. Not every row has a clone size; where given, it reads once, few, many or a size class.

ASSEAGPVPLH	-	TRBV9	many
ASSSTGGGRNTIY	TRBD1	TRBV6-5	many
SAAHRQGRTEAF	TRBD1	TRBV20-1	many
ASSSPGQGDTLH	TRBD1	TRBV7-9	many
ASSRLGWSTDTQY	-	TRBV7-3	many
ASSLVRGQETQY	-	TRBV5-1	many
ASALKETQY	-	TRBV12-5	many
ASSLGRQLNSPLH	-	TRBV5-1	many
SAQSLAGGGDTQY	TRBD2	TRBV20-1	few
ASSSQGRRRGNYGYT	TRBD1	TRBV28	many
ASSWDRRGGSNQPQH	TRBD1	TRBV6-5	many
ASYSRSQGSQETQY	-	TRBV7-9	-
ASSHRPSGRKNGELF	TRBD2	TRBV4-1	many
ASSQPPPRTFDGYT	-	TRBV4-1	many
ASRGIQGEPGDTQY	TRBD1	TRBV5-1	many
SAPGQSSSGTDTQY	TRBD1	TRBV20-1	-
ASSSFATNEKLF	-	TRBV4-2	many
ASSLRGFYTGELF	-	TRBV28	-
ASSSTSGRAHEQY	TRBD2	TRBV7-9	many
ASSHRATNEKLF	-	TRBV28	many
ASQGQIYNEQF	TRBD1	TRBV19	few
ASSQETGYGYT	-	TRBV4-1	many
AARRRMDSGANVLT	-	TRBV6-1	many
ASRPQGESGELF	TRBD1	TRBV12-3/TRBV12-4	many
ASSLSDSLNSPLH	-	TRBV4-3	many
ASSSTIQETQY	-	TRBV12-3/TRBV12-4	many
ASSYRTAVQGEKLF	-	TRBV5-1	many
ASSTLGRDTDTQY	-	TRBV5-1	many